This T cell receptor (beta chain) originates from a study of shared clonotypes between healthy human individuals. General observations from the study: Among non-shared clonotypes, generation probabilities were lower than among those shared by all four donors.

Recent vaccinations or acute infections were absent in the healthy HIV-negative adult donors. CD8 memory merged CD45RO+ with CCR7-negative CD45RA+ TemRA cells. For sorted subsets, approximately 180 ng DNA per replicate equaled 30,000 or so T cell genomes. Using immunoSEQ multiplex PCR, the repertoire was profiled, and TCRdb retains in-frame clones only, with some absent. The top ten clones hold approximately 23% of a sample with under 130,000 clones, roughly 66% of them seen once. As for this clone: The antigen remains unidentified.

With 3 bases clipped from V and 4 bases from J, the junction kept 3 bases outside the gene matches. The CDR3 consists of 14 residues. The germline CDR1 and CDR2 sequences are LNHDA and SQIVND (reference sequence). The TCR comes from a woman aged 25 to 45 in good health. The chain carries TRBV19 and TRBJ2-5; 9 nucleotides match TRBD2. The sequenced sample consisted of memory CD8+ T cells sorted from blood. Subset meaning: CD45RO+ cells pooled with CCR7-negative TemRA cells. The CDR3 spells CASSILAGIETQYF. The CDR3 nucleotides are TGTGCCAGTAGTATTCTAGCGGGGATAGAGACCCAGTACTTC. Supplemented by reference TRBV19 and TRBJ2-5, the full variable domain reads DGGITQSPKYLFRKEGQNVTLSCEQNLNHDAMYWYRQDPGQGLRLIYYSQIVNDFQKGDIAEGYSVSREKKESFPLTVTSAQKNPTAFYLCASSILAGIETQYFGPGTRLLVL.